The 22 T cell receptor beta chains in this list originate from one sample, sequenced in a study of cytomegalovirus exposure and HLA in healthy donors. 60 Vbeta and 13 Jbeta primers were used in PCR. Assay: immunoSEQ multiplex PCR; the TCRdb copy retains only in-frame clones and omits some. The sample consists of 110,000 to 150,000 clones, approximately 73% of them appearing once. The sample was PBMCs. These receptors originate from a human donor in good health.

The CDR3 spells CASRSDSLDEKLFF. CDR3 in DNA: TGTGCCAGCCGCTCTGACTCTTTGGATGAAAAACTGTTTTTT. The rearrangement joins TRBV7-9 to TRBJ1-4; D is uncertain. CDR3 length: 14 residues. V gave up 8 bases and J gave up 6 bases, with 16 bases separating them. Germline V gene data show CDR1 as SEHNR and CDR2 as FQNEAQ (reference sequence).

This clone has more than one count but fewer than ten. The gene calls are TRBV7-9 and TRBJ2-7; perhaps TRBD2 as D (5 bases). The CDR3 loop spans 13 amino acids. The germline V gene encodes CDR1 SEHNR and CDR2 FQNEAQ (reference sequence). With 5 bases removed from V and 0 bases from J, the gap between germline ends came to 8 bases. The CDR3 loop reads CASSPGFSYEQYF. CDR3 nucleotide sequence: TGTGCCAGCAGCCCGGGGTTCTCCTACGAGCAGTACTTC.

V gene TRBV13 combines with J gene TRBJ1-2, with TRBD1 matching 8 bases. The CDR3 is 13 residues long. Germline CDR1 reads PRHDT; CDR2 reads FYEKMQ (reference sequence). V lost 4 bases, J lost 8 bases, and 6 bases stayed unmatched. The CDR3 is CASSSQDRGGYTF. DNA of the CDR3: TGTGCCAGCAGCTCCCAAGACAGGGGCGGCTACACCTTC.

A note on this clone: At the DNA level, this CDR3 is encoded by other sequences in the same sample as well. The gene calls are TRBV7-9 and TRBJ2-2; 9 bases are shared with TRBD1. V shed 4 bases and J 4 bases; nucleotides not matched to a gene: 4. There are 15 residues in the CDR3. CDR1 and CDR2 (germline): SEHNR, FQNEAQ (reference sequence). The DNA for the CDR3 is TGTGCCAGCAGCTCGAGGACAGGGGTCACCGGGGAGCTGTTTTTT. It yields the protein CASSSRTGVTGELFF.

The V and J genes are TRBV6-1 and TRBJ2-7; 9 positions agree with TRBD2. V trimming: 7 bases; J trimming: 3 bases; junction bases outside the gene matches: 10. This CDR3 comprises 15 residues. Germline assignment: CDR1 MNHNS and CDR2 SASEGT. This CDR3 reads CASTPTGLASYEQYF. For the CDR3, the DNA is TGTGCCAGCACCCCCACGGGACTAGCAAGCTACGAGCAGTACTTC.

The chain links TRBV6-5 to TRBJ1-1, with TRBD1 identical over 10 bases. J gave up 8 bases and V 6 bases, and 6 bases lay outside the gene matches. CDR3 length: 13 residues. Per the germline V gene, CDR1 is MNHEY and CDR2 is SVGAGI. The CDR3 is CASSRGQGVEAFF. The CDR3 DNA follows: TGTGCCAGCAGCCGCGGACAGGGGGTAGAAGCTTTCTTT.

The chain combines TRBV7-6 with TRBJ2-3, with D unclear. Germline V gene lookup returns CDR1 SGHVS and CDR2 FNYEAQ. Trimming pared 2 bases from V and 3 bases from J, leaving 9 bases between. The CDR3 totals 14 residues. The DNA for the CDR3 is TGTGCCAGCAGCTTACTGGCAGGAACAGATACGCAGTATTTT. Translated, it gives CASSLLAGTDTQYF.

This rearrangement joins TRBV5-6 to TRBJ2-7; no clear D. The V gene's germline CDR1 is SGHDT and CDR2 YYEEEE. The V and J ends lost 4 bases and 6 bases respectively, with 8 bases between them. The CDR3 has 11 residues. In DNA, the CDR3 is TGTGCCAGCAGCCTAGTCTCCGAGCAGTACTTC. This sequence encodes CASSLVSEQYF.

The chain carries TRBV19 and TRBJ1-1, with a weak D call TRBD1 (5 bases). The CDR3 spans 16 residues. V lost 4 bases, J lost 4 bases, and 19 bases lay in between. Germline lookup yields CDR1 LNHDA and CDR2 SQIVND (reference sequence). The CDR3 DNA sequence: TGTGCCAGTAGTACTAAGACAGTTCTAGACCTCACTGAAGCTTTCTTT. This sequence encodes CASSTKTVLDLTEAFF. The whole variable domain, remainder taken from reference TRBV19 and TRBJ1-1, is DGGITQSPKYLFRKEGQNVTLSCEQNLNHDAMYWYRQDPGQGLRLIYYSQIVNDFQKGDIAEGYSVSREKKESFPLTVTSAQKNPTAFYLCASSTKTVLDLTEAFFGQGTRLTVV.

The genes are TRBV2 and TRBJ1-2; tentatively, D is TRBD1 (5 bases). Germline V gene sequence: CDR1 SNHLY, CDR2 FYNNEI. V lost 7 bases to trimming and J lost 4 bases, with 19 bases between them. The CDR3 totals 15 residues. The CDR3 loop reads CASTQAVDRSYGYTF. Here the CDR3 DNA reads TGTGCCAGCACTCAAGCCGTCGACAGAAGCTATGGCTACACCTTC.

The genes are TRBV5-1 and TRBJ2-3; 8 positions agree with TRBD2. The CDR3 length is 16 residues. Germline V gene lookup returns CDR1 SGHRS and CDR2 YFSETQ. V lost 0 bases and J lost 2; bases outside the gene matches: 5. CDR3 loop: CASSLVQRGFTDTQYF. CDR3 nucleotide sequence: TGCGCCAGCAGCTTGGTTCAGCGGGGGTTCACAGATACGCAGTATTTT.

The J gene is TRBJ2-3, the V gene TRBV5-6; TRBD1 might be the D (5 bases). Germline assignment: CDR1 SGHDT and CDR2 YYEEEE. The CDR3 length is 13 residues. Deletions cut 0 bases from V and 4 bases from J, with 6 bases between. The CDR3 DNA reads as TGTGCCAGCAGCTTGGCCAGGGCAGATACGCAGTATTTT. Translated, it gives CASSLARADTQYF.

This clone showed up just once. The CDR3 loop reads CSVVTASRNTQYF. The CDR3 DNA sequence: TGCAGCGTTGTAACAGCCTCCAGGAATACGCAGTATTTT. This rearrangement joins TRBV29-1 to TRBJ2-3; D ambiguous. Germline V gene lookup returns CDR1 SQVTM and CDR2 ANQGSEA. The CDR3 consists of 13 residues. Trimming shortened V by 4 bases and J by 7 bases, and 15 bases separated the two germline ends.

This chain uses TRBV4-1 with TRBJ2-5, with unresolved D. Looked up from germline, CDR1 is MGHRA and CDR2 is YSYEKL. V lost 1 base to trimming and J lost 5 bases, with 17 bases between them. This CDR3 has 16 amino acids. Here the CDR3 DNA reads TGCGCCAGCAGCCAAGTCGGTTTCGGCAGGTGGGAGACCCAGTACTTC. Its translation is CASSQVGFGRWETQYF.

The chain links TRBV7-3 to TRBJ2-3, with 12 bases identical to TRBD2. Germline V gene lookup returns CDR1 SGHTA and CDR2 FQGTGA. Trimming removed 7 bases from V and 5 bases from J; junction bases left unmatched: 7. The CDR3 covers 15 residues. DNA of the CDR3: TGTGCCAGCACGGCTAGCGGGGGGGCCCTAGATACGCAGTATTTT. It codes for CASTASGGALDTQYF. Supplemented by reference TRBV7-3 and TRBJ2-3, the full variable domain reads GAGVSQTPSNKVTEKGKYVELRCDPISGHTALYWYRQSLGQGPEFLIYFQGTGAADDSGLPNDRFFAVRPEGSVSTLKIQRTERGDSAVYLCASTASGGALDTQYFGPGTRLTVL.

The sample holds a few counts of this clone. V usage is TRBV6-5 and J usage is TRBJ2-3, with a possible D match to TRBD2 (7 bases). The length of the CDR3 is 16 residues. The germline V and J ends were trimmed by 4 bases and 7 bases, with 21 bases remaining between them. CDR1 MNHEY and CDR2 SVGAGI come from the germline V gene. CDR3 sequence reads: CASSSPVRGGRNTQYF. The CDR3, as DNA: TGTGCCAGCAGTTCCCCGGTCCGCGGGGGCAGGAATACGCAGTATTTT.

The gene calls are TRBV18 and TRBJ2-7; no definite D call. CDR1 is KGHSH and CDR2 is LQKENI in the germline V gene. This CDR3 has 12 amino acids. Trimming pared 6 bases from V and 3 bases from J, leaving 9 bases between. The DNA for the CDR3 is TGTGCCAGCTCCCTTGACAACTACGAGCAGTACTTC. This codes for CASSLDNYEQYF.

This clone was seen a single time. The CDR3 here is CASSVDGGGYGYTF. For the CDR3, the DNA is TGTGCCAGCAGCGTAGACGGGGGAGGTTATGGCTACACCTTC. V is TRBV9 and J is TRBJ1-2; the D gene is possibly TRBD1 (5 bases). Deletions cut 0 bases from V and 5 bases from J, with 11 bases between. There are 14 residues in the CDR3. Germline loops: CDR1 SGDLS, CDR2 YYNGEE.

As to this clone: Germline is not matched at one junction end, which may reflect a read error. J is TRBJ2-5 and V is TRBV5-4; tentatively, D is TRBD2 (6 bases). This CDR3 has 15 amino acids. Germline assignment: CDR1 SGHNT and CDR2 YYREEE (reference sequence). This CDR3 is CASSHKLAEQEAQYF. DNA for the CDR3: TGTGCCAGCAGCCATAAATTAGCGGAACAAGAGGCCCAGTACTTC.

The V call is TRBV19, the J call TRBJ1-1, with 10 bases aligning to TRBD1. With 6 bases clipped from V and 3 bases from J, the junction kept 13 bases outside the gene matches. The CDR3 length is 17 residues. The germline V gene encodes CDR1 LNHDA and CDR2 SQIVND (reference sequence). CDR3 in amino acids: CASSLRDRGSGDTEAFF. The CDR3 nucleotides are TGTGCCAGTAGCCTCCGGGACAGGGGAAGTGGGGACACTGAAGCTTTCTTT.

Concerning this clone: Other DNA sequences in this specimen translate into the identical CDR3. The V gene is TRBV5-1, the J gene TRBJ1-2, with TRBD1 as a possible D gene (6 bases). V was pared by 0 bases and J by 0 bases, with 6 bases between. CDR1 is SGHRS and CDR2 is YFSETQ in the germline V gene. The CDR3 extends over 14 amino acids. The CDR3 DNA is TGCGCCAGCAGCTTGGGGACAGCTAACTATGGCTACACCTTC. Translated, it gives CASSLGTANYGYTF.

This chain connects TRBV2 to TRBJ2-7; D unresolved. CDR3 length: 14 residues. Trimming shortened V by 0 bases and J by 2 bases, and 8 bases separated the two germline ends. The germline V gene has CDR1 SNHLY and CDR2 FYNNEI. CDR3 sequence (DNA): TGTGCCAGCAGTGAAGCGAACAGAGCCTACGAGCAGTACTTC. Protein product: CASSEANRAYEQYF.